This TCR beta chain was found in a study of blood T cell repertoires in COVID-19 (TCRdb year 2020). In the study overall: The collaborator samples originated in the United States, Italy and Spain and spanned the acute and convalescent phases of COVID-19. The prospective study material was composed of cDNA or gDNA derived from T cells, B-cell-depleted T cells, or PBMCs. A de-identified subject ID, COVID-19 status, age in years and sex were almost always included in the sample metadata. Where HLA class I and class II types were available, the types were taken from metadata supplied by the sample provider, not from assay-based typing. The repertoires were made available in a free public database intended to serve as a resource for research on the immune response to SARS-CoV-2. Samples were obtained from the ongoing ImmuneRACE study (first 160 participants) and from roughly 1,300 subjects provided by 6 global collaborators. Subjects who had been exposed to COVID-19, were actively infected with it, or had recovered from it provided the deeply sampled blood TCRbeta repertoires that made up the dataset. Study-wide findings and limitations: The amount of clinical and demographic metadata varied by source and participant and was provided uncurated.

In Seattle, one collaborating source enrolled patients while the infection was active and tracked those patients longitudinally over the course of disease. The collaborating institutions used their own protocols to collect whole blood in K2EDTA tubes. For TCRbeta analysis, collaborators shipped samples as frozen whole blood, isolated PBMCs, or DNA extracted from either of those sample types. The immunoSEQ Assay, a bias-controlled multiplex PCR, was used to amplify TCRbeta CDR3 regions from genomic DNA. Regarding the original processing steps: The number of nucleated cells in each sample was estimated by amplification of reference gene primers within the assay. To quantify the absolute abundance of each unique TCRbeta CDR3 rearrangement, sequence reads were collapsed and filtered. For each sample, productive Simpson clonality was calculated by taking the square root of Simpson's diversity index across productive rearrangements. TCRdb retrieved this table from immuneACCESS and kept in-frame rearrangements only. Not all clones are present; in checked studies, unresolved V genes account for under half, and no reason is known for the remainder. V, J and clone size were drawn from that table, and D and trimming were deduced from the DNA. The sample yields 200,000 to 250,000 clones; 83% were counted once. The top ten hold over 0.95% of the sample.

This clone was detected ten times or more. No antigen is known for it. No base qualities exist here, and no much larger clone lies one base off it. From the germline V gene, CDR1 is SGDLS and CDR2 is YYNGEE. Trimming costs V 4 bases and J 8 bases, and their ends lie 12 bases apart. Reading from cysteine to phenylalanine, the CDR3 counts 12 amino acids. This entry keeps only the CDR3 DNA: 36 bases, framed from base 1. Material: peripheral blood. This TCR came from a woman in her 30s with COVID-19, enrolled during active disease. This chain joins TRBV9 to TRBJ1-1; D gene: possibly TRBD1, on 5 matching bases. The nucleotides are TGTGCCAGCAGCCGCGGGCGGGGCGAAGCTTTCTTT. Its protein reads: CASSRGRGEAFF.